This T cell receptor (beta chain) was observed in a study of vaccination and CD4 T cells after COVID-19. Study-level background: Six men and four women formed the convalescents, two being Hispanic.

Specified treatment: approximately nine-day PBMC culture with coronavirus spike peptide pools or control peptides (ViraFEST assay). This CDR3 is built from 13 residues. The germline V and J ends were trimmed by 5 bases and 2 bases, with 9 bases remaining between them. Germline CDR1 is SGHTA and CDR2 is FQGNSA. Scientists ran DNA taken from cultured CD4+ T cells through the Oncomine TCR Beta short-read assay for sequencing. Genomic DNA from cultured CD4+ T cells was extracted. TCRdb re-derived calls from the PCR reads in MiXCR, one entry per CDR3 protein. Among roughly 15,000 distinct CDR3 sequences listed, 25% to 30% were seen once. This clonotype was found a few times. Its antigen is as yet unknown.

V gene TRBV7-2 combines with J gene TRBJ1-2; D gene ambiguous. The sample consisted of CD4+ T cells from blood, cultured in vitro. This receptor was obtained from a human donor who had recovered from COVID-19. Written as DNA, the CDR3 is TGTGCCAGCAGCCCCGACGGGAACTATGGCTACACCTTC. This translates into CASSPDGNYGYTF.